Listed below are T cell receptor beta chains from one sample, sequenced in a study of cytomegalovirus exposure and HLA in healthy donors. Libraries were prepared by immunoSEQ multiplex PCR; TCRdb keeps only in-frame clonotypes and omits some of them. The table records approximately 80,000 clones, 63% of them present only once. The source material was PBMCs. These receptors came from a middle-aged woman in good health and CMV-seropositive. The CDR3 runs from the conserved cysteine through the conserved F or W. Each record gives: V gene, D gene, clone size, J gene, CDR3 protein, CDR3 DNA. The D gene is left open where the match is weak. Rows may omit the clone size; those that give it use once, few, many or a size class.

TRBV4-1	TRBD1	few	TRBJ2-3	CASNPGQGKITQYF	TGCGCCAGCAATCCGGGACAGGGGAAAATCACGCAGTATTTT
TRBV4-2	TRBD1	.	TRBJ1-2	CASSKQTGGAVGYTF	TGTGCCAGCAGCAAACAGACAGGGGGGGCGGTCGGCTACACCTTC
TRBV18	.	once	TRBJ2-5	CASSPRQTETQYF	TGTGCCAGCTCACCCAGACAGACGGAGACCCAGTACTTC
TRBV7-9	TRBD2	.	TRBJ2-1	CASSLGLAGDEQFF	TGTGCCAGCAGCTTAGGACTAGCGGGAGATGAGCAGTTCTTC
TRBV18	.	few	TRBJ2-7	CASSPQDSAYEQYF	TGTGCCAGCTCACCACAGGACTCAGCCTACGAGCAGTACTTC
TRBV10-3	TRBD2	.	TRBJ2-3	CAISESGTSVSDTQYF	TGTGCCATCAGTGAGTCGGGGACTAGCGTTTCAGATACGCAGTATTTT
TRBV6-6	.	.	TRBJ2-7	CASRKTGDYEQYF	TGTGCCAGCCGAAAGACAGGTGACTACGAGCAGTACTTC
TRBV28	TRBD1	.	TRBJ1-2	CASRGGQANGYTF	TGTGCTAGCAGGGGGGGACAGGCAAATGGCTACACCTTC
TRBV7-6	TRBD2	.	TRBJ2-1	CASSLTSGRSEQFF	TGTGCCAGCAGCCTAACTAGCGGGAGGAGTGAGCAGTTCTTC
TRBV11-2	TRBD2	.	TRBJ2-1	CASSLVGGGPLGEQFF	TGTGCCAGCAGCTTAGTCGGGGGAGGGCCATTGGGTGAGCAGTTCTTC
TRBV6-6	.	.	TRBJ2-7	CASRKQGSSYEQYF	TGTGCCAGCAGAAAACAGGGAAGCTCCTACGAGCAGTACTTC
TRBV11-2	.	few	TRBJ2-7	CASSLGVAYEQYF	TGTGCCAGCAGCTTAGGGGTAGCATACGAGCAGTACTTC
TRBV4-3	TRBD1	.	TRBJ1-3	CASSQAYSHGRTGDHSGNTIYF	TGCGCCAGCAGCCAAGCATACAGTCACGGCCGAACAGGGGACCACTCTGGAAACACCATATATTTT
TRBV19	.	.	TRBJ2-5	CASSIAGVQETQYF	TGTGCCAGTAGTATAGCGGGAGTACAAGAGACCCAGTACTTC
TRBV18	TRBD1	.	TRBJ1-2	CASSLQGLKNGYTF	TGTGCCAGCTCATTACAGGGGCTCAAAAATGGCTACACCTTC
TRBV5-1	TRBD2	.	TRBJ2-1	CASSLGAGAYNEQFF	TGCGCCAGCAGCTTGGGAGCGGGAGCTTACAATGAGCAGTTCTTC
TRBV4-1	.	few	TRBJ2-5	CASSQAPREEETQYF	TGCGCCAGCAGCCAAGCCCCTCGGGAAGAAGAGACCCAGTACTTC
TRBV28	.	.	TRBJ2-2	CASSPPVWPDTGELFF	TGTGCCAGCAGTCCCCCCGTGTGGCCCGACACCGGGGAGCTGTTTTTT
TRBV5-1	TRBD1	.	TRBJ1-2	CASSPSPDRGYGYTF	TGCGCCAGCAGCCCATCACCGGACAGGGGTTATGGCTACACCTTC
TRBV27	.	.	TRBJ2-7	CASSLGDPRGIPYEQYF	TGTGCCAGCAGTTTAGGGGATCCTCGGGGAATCCCCTACGAGCAGTACTTC
TRBV30	TRBD1	.	TRBJ2-5	CAWKLGQGETETQYF	TGTGCCTGGAAGCTGGGACAGGGTGAAACGGAGACCCAGTACTTC
TRBV5-4	.	.	TRBJ2-7	CASSLAPQGTTYEQYF	TGTGCCAGCAGCTTGGCCCCCCAGGGCACCACCTACGAGCAGTACTTC
TRBV2	.	few	TRBJ2-6	CASSFSSSGANVLTF	TGTGCCAGCAGCTTTAGTTCGTCTGGGGCCAACGTCCTGACTTTC
TRBV29-1	.	.	TRBJ2-6	CSVASGSGANVLTF	TGCAGCGTTGCTTCCGGCTCTGGGGCCAACGTCCTGACTTTC
TRBV5-1	TRBD1	.	TRBJ1-5	CASSDRDGQPQHF	TGCGCCAGCAGCGACAGGGACGGTCAGCCCCAGCATTTT
TRBV19	.	once	TRBJ1-2	CASSFWTADFGYTF	TGTGCCAGTAGTTTTTGGACAGCAGACTTTGGCTACACCTTC
TRBV7-9	.	few	TRBJ2-7	CASVRGVLGQDFSYEQYF	TGTGCCAGCGTCCGGGGAGTCCTCGGGCAGGACTTCTCCTACGAGCAGTACTTC